This T cell receptor (beta chain) originates from a study of shared clonotypes between healthy human individuals. About the study: Three plates were used per donor for CD4 naive, three for CD4 memory, two for CD8 naive and one for CD8 memory.

This CDR3 region has 15 residues. The germline gives CDR1 SGDLS, CDR2 YYNGEE. V shed 1 base and J 9 bases; nucleotides not matched to a gene: 9. Sequencing was at deep level. Method: immunoSEQ multiplex PCR; TCRdb's copy keeps in-frame clones and lacks some. The sample has fewer than 1.6 million clones, roughly 98.5% seen once. Sequences were obtained from naive CD4+ T cells sorted from blood. The subset is: CD45RA+ positively selected. This rearrangement joins TRBV9 to TRBJ2-1, with TRBD2 identical over 8 bases. The clonotype originates from a man aged 30 to 39 in good health. CDR3 loop: CASSVSAGGGVEQFF. CDR3 coding DNA: TGTGCCAGCAGCGTATCGGCGGGAGGAGGTGTTGAGCAGTTCTTC. Together with reference TRBV9 and TRBJ2-1, the CDR3 gives the full variable domain: DSGVTQTPKHLITATGQRVTLRCSPRSGDLSVYWYQQSLDQGLQFLIQYYNGEERAKGNILERFSAQQFPDLHSELNLSSLELGDSALYFCASSVSAGGGVEQFFGPGTRLTVL.